In its sample, the clone carrying this T cell receptor beta chain was seen a few times. What it binds is unknown. The CDR3 is made up of 15 amino acids. Germline V gene sequence: CDR1 SGHNT, CDR2 YENEEA. V gave up 1 base and J gave up 6 bases; unmatched junction bases: 5. The data stem from a study of T cells in Graves' hyperthyroidism and ophthalmopathy. Overall study findings and caveats: Ophthalmopathy was separated from stable hyperthyroidism by a 13 V-J model. Clonotypes that were expanded in thyroid above 0.001 mostly appeared in blood too.

TCR beta CDR3 regions were amplified from RNA transcripts. When the TCR CDR3 underwent first-round RT-PCR, the HTBI primer set was used. Via MiXCR, TCRdb re-called the multiplex PCR reads, giving one row per CDR3 protein. The profile shows 400,000 to 600,000 distinct CDR3 sequences, roughly 15% of them singletons. The chain recombines TRBV11-3 with TRBJ2-2; 7 nucleotides agree with TRBD2. The sequence was collected from a woman between 25 and 40 years old with Graves' ophthalmopathy. Sequencing used blood. The DNA for the CDR3 is TGTGCCAGCAGCTTAGGACTAGCTATGGCCGGGGAGCTGTTTTTT. Protein: CASSLGLAMAGELFF.